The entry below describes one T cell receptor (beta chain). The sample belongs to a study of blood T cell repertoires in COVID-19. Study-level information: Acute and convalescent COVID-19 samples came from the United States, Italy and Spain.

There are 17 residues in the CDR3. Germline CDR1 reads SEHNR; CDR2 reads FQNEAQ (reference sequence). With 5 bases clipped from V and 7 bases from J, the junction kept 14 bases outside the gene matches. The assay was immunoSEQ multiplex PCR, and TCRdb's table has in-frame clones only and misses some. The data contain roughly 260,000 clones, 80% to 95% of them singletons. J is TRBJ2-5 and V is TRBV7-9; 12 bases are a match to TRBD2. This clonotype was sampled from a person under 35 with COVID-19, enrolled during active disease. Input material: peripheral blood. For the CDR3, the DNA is TGTGCCAGCAGCCCTTCTGGGACTAGCGGGTTTCTGTCGACCCAGTACTTC. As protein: CASSPSGTSGFLSTQYF.